This TCR beta chain was sequenced in a study of T cell repertoires in ileal Crohn's disease. General study points: Compared with CD4 T cells, sorted CD8 cells carried more expanded clones.

Details on this clone: Its antigen is undetermined.

Germline values: CDR1 LNHDA, CDR2 SQIVND (reference sequence). J gave up 4 bases and V 10 bases, and 7 bases lay outside the gene matches. CDR3 length equals 13 residues. Time point noted: proximal margin of the surgical specimen (macroscopically non-inflamed). Assay used: immunoSEQ multiplex PCR; TCRdb lists only in-frame clones, some missing. The sample includes approximately 6,800 clones, 70% to 75% of them seen just once. The sequence was obtained from an adult with Crohn's disease. The sequenced material came from ileal tissue. This chain joins TRBV19 and TRBJ1-2; 9 bases align to TRBD1. CDR3 region: CATGTGLLYGYTF. The CDR3 nucleotides are TGTGCCACTGGGACAGGGCTACTCTATGGCTACACCTTC.